The T cell receptor beta chain described here comes from a study of T cell responses to AZD1222 COVID-19 vaccine. Only in-frame clones appear in the TCRdb table, and some are missing; sequencing was by immunoSEQ multiplex PCR. Of some 79,000 clones in the sample, 80% to 90% were seen once. Study-level results: White British people made up most donors, females outnumbered males, and clonal diversity was possibly underestimated. Increases in Spike-specific TCR breadth and depth were seen after two AZD1222 doses.

The germline CDR1 and CDR2 sequences are LGHNA and YSLEER. The length of the CDR3 is 16 residues. Deletions cut 3 bases from V and 4 bases from J, with 16 bases between. This clone was seen only a few times. The antigen is unknown. This receptor was obtained from an adult who received the AZD1222 COVID-19 vaccine. The sequencing used peripheral blood, collected 28 days after the second AZD1222 dose. The V gene is TRBV4-3, the J gene TRBJ1-3; the D is unclear. The DNA of the CDR3 is TGCGCCAGCAGCCACTATTTGTGGGTAGAAGGAAACACCATATATTTT. Protein: CASSHYLWVEGNTIYF.